Each of the 23 T cell receptor beta chains below was sequenced from the same sample in a study of blood T cell repertoires in COVID-19. Measured with immunoSEQ multiplex PCR; TCRdb has only the in-frame clones, and not every one. The table lists 120,000 or so clones, 70% to 85% of them singletons. The source material was peripheral blood. Receptors were obtained from a human donor with acute or convalescent COVID-19. The donor label of this sample is uncertain.

This clone was seen a few times. This sequence joins TRBV10-1 and TRBJ2-7; the match to TRBD1 covers 9 bases. Per the germline V gene, CDR1 is WNHNN and CDR2 is SYGVQD (reference sequence). Trimming cost V 0 bases and J 7 bases; bases outside gene matches: 7. The CDR3 totals 15 residues. The CDR3 is CASSESGQGTREQYV. The CDR3, as DNA: TGCGCCAGCAGTGAGTCTGGACAGGGGACGCGAGAGCAGTACGTC.

The CDR3 is CASRDRLYGYTF. The CDR3 DNA reads TGTGCCAGTAGGGACAGGCTCTATGGCTACACCTTC. This sequence joins TRBV19 and TRBJ1-2, with 7 bases identical to TRBD1. Germline trimming cut 6 bases from V and 4 bases from J; bases unmatched to any gene: 2. The CDR3 runs to 12 residues. CDR1 and CDR2 from the germline V gene are LNHDA and SQIVND (reference sequence).

This chain connects TRBV28 to TRBJ2-3, with 10 bases fitting TRBD1. The CDR3 is 16 residues long. CDR1 MDHEN and CDR2 SYDVKM come from the germline V gene. After removal of 4 bases from V and 2 bases from J, the junction contained 6 bases not matched to a gene. CDR3 bases: TGTGCCAGCAGTTCTGACAGGGGGCGGGACACAGATACGCAGTATTTT. This codes for CASSSDRGRDTDTQYF.

In regard to this clone: Sequence at one end of the junction differs from germline and may be a read error. The CDR3 spells CASSLGQPNQPQHF. Here the CDR3 DNA reads TGTGCCAGCAGCCTAGGACAGCCCAATCAGCCCCAGCATTTT. The V and J genes are TRBV13 and TRBJ1-5; TRBD1 might be the D (6 bases). The CDR3 extends over 14 amino acids. Germline lookup yields CDR1 PRHDT and CDR2 FYEKMQ (reference sequence).

The chain joins TRBV15 to TRBJ1-6; D not certain. The CDR3 has 17 residues. Germline lookup yields CDR1 LNHNV and CDR2 YYDKDF (reference sequence). The ends were cut back, 4 bases at V and 1 base at J, with 14 bases in the middle. CDR3 residues: CATSNRGGLSYNSPLHF. The CDR3, as DNA: TGTGCCACCAGCAACCGAGGAGGGTTGTCCTATAATTCACCCCTCCACTTT.

The chain is built from TRBV29-1 and TRBJ2-7; 7 positions agree with TRBD1. CDR1 and CDR2 from the germline V gene are SQVTM and ANQGSEA. CDR3 length: 12 residues. V shed 7 bases, J shed 1 base, and the junction held 4 bases outside the gene matches. CDR3 DNA sequence: TGCAGCGCCTTGGGACAGTCCTACGAGCAGTACTTC. It specifies CSALGQSYEQYF.

This clone was recorded at least ten times. The V call is TRBV7-9, the J call TRBJ2-3; D is unclear. The CDR3 spans 13 residues. With 5 bases removed from V and 4 bases from J, the gap between germline ends came to 10 bases. The germline V gene encodes CDR1 SEHNR and CDR2 FQNEAQ (reference sequence). For the CDR3, the DNA is TGTGCCAGCAGCCCCCGTGGGCCAGATACGCAGTATTTT. Amino acids: CASSPRGPDTQYF.

This chain connects TRBV7-2 to TRBJ1-1; 7 nucleotides line up with TRBD1. The germline V gene has CDR1 SGHTA and CDR2 FQGNSA. The trim removed 1 base at V and 4 bases at J, leaving 6 bases unmatched. The CDR3 covers 15 residues. The CDR3 DNA is TGTGCCAGCAGCTTAGTGAGGGGGCAGGGCACTGAAGCTTTCTTT. Amino acids: CASSLVRGQGTEAFF.

The V and J genes are TRBV7-2 and TRBJ2-7; no firm D call. The CDR3 length is 13 residues. Germline V gene sequence: CDR1 SGHTA, CDR2 FQGNSA. V was shortened by 3 bases and J by 0 bases, with 6 bases between the two germline ends. This CDR3 reads CASSFIGSYEQYF. The CDR3 DNA reads TGTGCCAGCAGCTTCATCGGCTCCTACGAGCAGTACTTC.

This clone was seen more than once but under ten times. The CDR3 region is CASSQAFATAGTQYF. The CDR3 nucleotides read TGTGCCAGCAGCCAAGCCTTTGCCACAGCGGGGACCCAGTACTTC. The V and J genes are TRBV3-1 (or the pseudogene TRBV3-2) and TRBJ2-5; tentatively, D is TRBD2 (6 bases). Deletions cut 1 base from V and 7 bases from J, with 16 bases between. Germline CDR1 LGHDT, CDR2 YNNKEL (reference sequence). The CDR3 length is 15 residues.

The chain links TRBV6-5 to TRBJ1-3; TRBD1 aligns across 8 bases. Trimming cost V 8 bases and J 1 base; bases outside gene matches: 7. The CDR3 runs to 15 residues. The germline V gene encodes CDR1 MNHEY and CDR2 SVGAGI. CDR3 bases: TGTGCCAGCCTCGGCAGGGGGCTATCTGGAAACACCATATATTTT. Translating it yields CASLGRGLSGNTIYF.

This clone came up a few times. The gene calls are TRBV28 and TRBJ2-1; TRBD2 aligns across 9 bases. The J segment lost 10 bases and the V segment lost 3 bases, leaving 7 bases of the junction unmatched. This CDR3 region has 14 residues. In germline, CDR1 is MDHEN, CDR2 SYDVKM. The CDR3 nucleotides read TGTGCCAGCAGTTTTGAGCGGGGGGCTGGGGAGCAGTTCTTC. Translating gives CASSFERGAGEQFF. The full variable domain, its missing parts supplied by reference TRBV28 and TRBJ2-1, is DVKVTQSSRYLVKRTGEKVFLECVQDMDHENMFWYRQDPGLGLRLIYFSYDVKMKEKGDIPEGYSVSREKKERFSLILESASTNQTSMYLCASSFERGAGEQFFGPGTRLTVL.

The rearrangement uses TRBV10-3 and TRBJ2-7; D perhaps matches TRBD1 (5 bases). The CDR3 extends over 14 amino acids. With 2 bases removed from V and 1 base from J, the gap between germline ends came to 9 bases. Germline V CDR1 and CDR2: ENHRY, SYGVKD. The CDR3 protein is CAISEPTVSYEQYV. In DNA, the CDR3 is TGTGCCATCAGTGAGCCGACAGTTTCCTACGAGCAGTACGTC.

The chain has TRBV9 and TRBJ2-5; 8 nucleotides agree with TRBD2. The ends lost 1 base at V and 0 bases at J; junction bases unmatched: 5. This CDR3 contains 16 residues. Germline CDR1 SGDLS, CDR2 YYNGEE. The CDR3 nucleotides read TGTGCCAGCAGCGTATACCCGGGGGGGTACCAAGAGACCCAGTACTTC. It encodes CASSVYPGGYQETQYF.

In its sample, this clone was seen many times. The J gene is TRBJ2-2, the V gene TRBV11-2, with D perhaps TRBD2 (5 bases). The V end was cut by 5 bases, the J end by 0 bases, with 13 bases between. This CDR3 region has 16 residues. Germline V gene sequence: CDR1 SGHAT, CDR2 FQNNGV. CDR3 region: CASSLLRGPNTGELFF. The CDR3 nucleotides are TGTGCCAGCAGCCTCCTCCGAGGGCCGAACACCGGGGAGCTGTTTTTT.

CDR3 DNA: TGCAGTGCTAGTCGGGACAGGGGGCTTTACAATGAGCAGTTCTTC. As protein: CSASRDRGLYNEQFF. V gene TRBV20-1 combines with J gene TRBJ2-1; 12 positions match TRBD1. The ends lost 3 bases at V and 4 bases at J; junction bases unmatched: 4. The CDR3 has 15 amino acids. Germline loops: CDR1 DFQATT, CDR2 SNEGSKA (reference sequence).

The chain uses TRBV5-1 and TRBJ1-2; the D is unclear. Trimming stripped 7 bases from V and 4 bases from J, with 11 bases between. Looked up from germline, CDR1 is SGHRS and CDR2 is YFSETQ. The CDR3 totals 12 residues. In nucleotides, the CDR3 is TGCGCCAGCGGTGAGGGCAGCTATGGCTACACCTTC. Its protein is CASGEGSYGYTF. Drawing the rest from reference TRBV5-1 and TRBJ1-2, the complete variable domain is KAGVTQTPRYLIKTRGQQVTLSCSPISGHRSVSWYQQTPGQGLQFLFEYFSETQRNKGNFPGRFSGRQFSNSRSEMNVSTLELGDSALYLCASGEGSYGYTFGSGTRLTVV.

The chain is built from TRBV9 and TRBJ2-7; 11 bases fit TRBD1. This CDR3 comprises 13 residues. Germline V gene data show CDR1 as SGDLS and CDR2 as YYNGEE. The V and J ends lost 0 bases and 9 bases, in that order; junction bases with no gene match: 2. As DNA, the CDR3 is TGTGCCAGCAGCGTAGGGACAGGGGGCTTGCAGTACTTC. Translation: CASSVGTGGLQYF.

This chain links TRBV9 with TRBJ1-6; D is unresolved. The ends were cut back, 0 bases at V and 10 bases at J, with 8 bases in the middle. Germline CDR1 SGDLS, CDR2 YYNGEE. The CDR3 extends over 13 amino acids. The chain's CDR3 is CASSVALLSPLHF. CDR3 in DNA: TGTGCCAGCAGCGTAGCCCTTTTGTCACCCCTCCACTTT.

This chain links TRBV5-1 with TRBJ2-3; 12 nucleotides align to TRBD2. The CDR3 sequence is 16 residues long. Germline assignment: CDR1 SGHRS and CDR2 YFSETQ. After removal of 6 bases from V and 5 bases from J, the junction contained 10 bases not matched to a gene. CDR3 in DNA: TGCGCCAGCAAACTGACTAGCGGGGGAGGTGAAGATACGCAGTATTTT. Its protein is CASKLTSGGGEDTQYF.

The gene calls are TRBV7-6 and TRBJ2-5, with D perhaps matching TRBD1 (6 bases). CDR3 length: 13 amino acids. V was cut by 1 base and J by 6 bases, with 9 bases left in between. CDR1 is SGHVS, CDR2 FNYEAQ, per germline. CDR3 bases: TGTGCCAGCAGCTTAGAAGGGGGACAGACCCAGTACTTC. Protein: CASSLEGGQTQYF.

V is TRBV18 and J is TRBJ2-3, with 9 nucleotides matching TRBD1. The V gene end was trimmed by 0 bases and the J gene end by 4 bases; junction bases not matched to a gene: 2. Germline CDR1 KGHSH, CDR2 LQKENI. The CDR3 runs 15 residues. The CDR3 sequence is CASSPPGTGPDTQYF. CDR3 coding DNA: TGTGCCAGCTCACCACCGGGGACAGGGCCAGATACGCAGTATTTT.

The CDR3 protein is CASVERLAQWETQYF. CDR3 DNA sequence: TGTGCCAGCGTGGAGAGACTAGCCCAGTGGGAGACCCAGTACTTC. The chain couples TRBV2 to TRBJ2-5; 7 nucleotides align to TRBD2. The V segment lost 8 bases and the J segment 5 bases; nucleotides outside the gene matches: 14. In germline, CDR1 is SNHLY, CDR2 FYNNEI. The CDR3 covers 15 residues.